The 15 T cell receptor beta chains reported below all come from one sample, sequenced in a study of CD8 T cells in Susac syndrome. RNA amounts of about 0.5 to 1 ug underwent reverse transcription with random hexamers. Each CDR3 protein gets one entry after TCRdb re-called the immunoSEQ multiplex PCR reads with MiXCR. The table shows some 200,000 distinct CDR3 sequences, with roughly 95% occurring only once. The sample comprised CD4+ T cells from PBMCs. The source of these receptors is a human donor with Susac syndrome.

This sequence joins TRBV3-1 and TRBJ1-1, with TRBD1 matching over 7 bases. CDR1 and CDR2 (germline): LGHDT, YNNKEL (reference sequence). J gave up 5 bases and V 3 bases, and 6 bases lay outside the gene matches. CDR3 size: 14 residues. CDR3 sequence (DNA): TGTGCCAGCAGCCACCAGACAGGGTGGACTGAAGCTTTCTTT. Translation: CASSHQTGWTEAFF.

The rearrangement joins TRBV6-2 or TRBV6-3 to TRBJ1-2; possibly TRBD1 for D (6 bases). The CDR3 extends over 14 amino acids. V was pared by 3 bases and J by 2 bases, with 10 bases between. Germline CDR1 and CDR2: MNHEY and SVGEGT. CDR3 residues: CASSYQGQNYGYTF. CDR3 sequence (DNA): TGTGCCAGCAGTTATCAGGGGCAGAACTATGGCTACACCTTC.

The J gene is TRBJ2-7, the V gene TRBV20-1; D remains ambiguous. Germline loops: CDR1 DFQATT, CDR2 SNEGSKA (reference sequence). V shed 3 bases and J shed 7 bases, with 13 bases lying between them. CDR3 length: 12 residues. CDR3 sequence: CSARGPGREQYF. CDR3 DNA sequence: TGCAGTGCTAGGGGTCCCGGGCGGGAGCAGTACTTC.

The V gene is TRBV29-1, the J gene TRBJ1-2; maybe TRBD1 (5 bases). V gave up 2 bases and J gave up 3 bases, with 7 bases separating them. This CDR3 has 12 amino acids. Germline V gene lookup returns CDR1 SQVTM and CDR2 ANQGSEA. CDR3 amino acids: CSVEQGDYGYTF. In DNA, the CDR3 is TGCAGCGTTGAACAGGGTGACTATGGCTACACCTTC. Full variable domain (rest looked up from reference TRBV29-1 and TRBJ1-2): SAVISQKPSRDICQRGTSLTIQCQVDSQVTMMFWYRQQPGQSLTLIATANQGSEATYESGFVIDKFPISRPNLTFSTLTVSNMSPEDSSIYLCSVEQGDYGYTFGSGTRLTVV.

The chain recombines TRBV3-1 with TRBJ2-7; perhaps TRBD2 as D (7 bases). V was cut by 2 bases and J by 6 bases, with 17 bases left in between. This CDR3 contains 15 residues. CDR1 and CDR2 (germline): LGHDT, YNNKEL (reference sequence). The DNA of the CDR3 is TGTGCCAGCAGCCAAAGGGGGGGAGCAGTCGGCGAGCAGTACTTC. This translates into CASSQRGGAVGEQYF.

This chain links TRBV4-3 with TRBJ1-3, with D perhaps matching TRBD1 (5 bases). There are 15 residues in the CDR3. V lost 1 base and J 3 bases, leaving 10 bases between the germline ends. CDR1 and CDR2 (germline): LGHNA, YSLEER. DNA of the CDR3: TGCGCCAGCAGCCAAGGCCTCGACAGTGGAAACACCATATATTTT. It encodes CASSQGLDSGNTIYF.

The chain is built from TRBV12-3 or TRBV12-4 and TRBJ1-1, with D possibly TRBD1 on 5 matching bases. Trimming cost V 2 bases and J 4 bases, with 8 bases left between them. This CDR3 contains 13 residues. DNA of the CDR3: TGTGCCAGCAGTTTACTTGGGGCCACTGAAGCTTTCTTT. Its translation: CASSLLGATEAFF.

V and J are TRBV30 and TRBJ1-1, with D unresolved. V gave up 4 bases and J gave up 2 bases, with 11 bases separating them. Per germline, CDR1 GTSNPN and CDR2 SVGIG (reference sequence). CDR3 size: 13 residues. This CDR3 reads CAWKNPANTEAFF. The DNA of the CDR3 is TGTGCCTGGAAAAACCCAGCTAACACTGAAGCTTTCTTT.

This chain uses TRBV30 with TRBJ1-2; D is unresolved. The CDR3 totals 15 residues. Deletions cut 0 bases from V and 2 bases from J, with 13 bases between. Germline CDR1 is GTSNPN and CDR2 is SVGIG (reference sequence). DNA for the CDR3: TGTGCCTGGAGTGTAGCTCGCAGGACCAACTATGGCTACACCTTC. It specifies CAWSVARRTNYGYTF.

The chain recombines TRBV4-1 with TRBJ1-2; 7 nucleotides line up with TRBD1. This CDR3 is built from 16 residues. The J segment lost 4 bases and the V segment lost 3 bases, leaving 11 bases of the junction unmatched. Per germline, CDR1 MGHRA and CDR2 YSYEKL. The CDR3 nucleotides read TGCGCCAGCAGCCATCTCATCCGGGACAGTCTCTATGGCTACACCTTC. It yields the protein CASSHLIRDSLYGYTF.

V gene TRBV25-1 combines with J gene TRBJ2-6; 9 nucleotides align to TRBD1. After removal of 5 bases from V and 0 bases from J, the junction contained 8 bases not matched to a gene. Germline V CDR1 and CDR2: MGHDK, SYGVNS. The CDR3 runs 18 residues. For the CDR3, the DNA is TGTGCCAGCAGTCGTCACAGGGGGCCCAACTCTGGGGCCAACGTCCTGACTTTC. It encodes CASSRHRGPNSGANVLTF.

The V gene is TRBV5-1, the J gene TRBJ2-2, with 11 bases that match TRBD1. The CDR3 length is 16 residues. CDR1 SGHRS and CDR2 YFSETQ come from the germline V gene. V lost 4 bases and J lost 3; bases outside the gene matches: 5. In DNA form, the CDR3 reads TGCGCCAGCAGCGCCGGGACAGGGGGTCACACCGGGGAGCTGTTTTTT. It specifies CASSAGTGGHTGELFF.

This chain joins TRBV9 and TRBJ1-2, with TRBD1 matching over 12 bases. Trimming took 4 bases from V and 6 from J; bases not matched to a gene: 7. Germline V gives CDR1 SGDLS, CDR2 YYNGEE. The CDR3 consists of 15 residues. The CDR3 spells CASSKWGQGANGYTF. CDR3 nucleotides: TGTGCCAGCAGCAAGTGGGGACAGGGGGCGAATGGCTACACCTTC.

The chain links TRBV5-6 to TRBJ2-7; either TRBD1 or TRBD2 may supply D (5 bases each). This CDR3 is built from 12 residues. The germline V gene has CDR1 SGHDT and CDR2 YYEEEE. V lost 4 bases, J lost 7 bases, and 12 bases lay in between. The CDR3: CASSGGLQEQYF. The CDR3 coding sequence is TGTGCCAGCAGCGGGGGATTACAGGAGCAGTACTTC.

J is TRBJ2-5 and V is TRBV12-3 or TRBV12-4, with D perhaps TRBD2 (6 bases). The CDR3 spans 14 residues. V shed 4 bases and J shed 1 base, with 10 bases lying between them. This chain's CDR3 is CASSSPGGQETQYF. For the CDR3, the DNA is TGTGCCAGCAGTTCCCCCGGGGGCCAAGAGACCCAGTACTTC.